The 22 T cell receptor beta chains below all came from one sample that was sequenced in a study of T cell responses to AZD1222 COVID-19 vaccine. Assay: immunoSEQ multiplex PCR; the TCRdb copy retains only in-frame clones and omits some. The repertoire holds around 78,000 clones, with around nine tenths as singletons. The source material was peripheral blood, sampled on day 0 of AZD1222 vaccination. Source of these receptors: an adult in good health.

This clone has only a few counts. In nucleotides, the CDR3 is TGTGCCAGCACCTCCCGGCCGGTGAGGGGAAGATCCAATGAAAAACTGTTTTTT. Translated, it gives CASTSRPVRGRSNEKLFF. The V gene is TRBV7-9, the J gene TRBJ1-4, with D possibly TRBD1 on 5 matching bases. This CDR3 comprises 18 residues. Trimming left V 7 bases short and J 5 bases short, with 26 bases between. Germline assignment: CDR1 SEHNR and CDR2 FQNEAQ (reference sequence).

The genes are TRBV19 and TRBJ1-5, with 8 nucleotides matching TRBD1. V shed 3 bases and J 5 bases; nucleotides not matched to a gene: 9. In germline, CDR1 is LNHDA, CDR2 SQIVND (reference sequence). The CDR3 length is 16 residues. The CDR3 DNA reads TGTGCCAGTAGTATCACACCAGGGGGCAAGGATCAGCCCCAGCATTTT. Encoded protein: CASSITPGGKDQPQHF. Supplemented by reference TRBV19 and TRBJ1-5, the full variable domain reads DGGITQSPKYLFRKEGQNVTLSCEQNLNHDAMYWYRQDPGQGLRLIYYSQIVNDFQKGDIAEGYSVSREKKESFPLTVTSAQKNPTAFYLCASSITPGGKDQPQHFGDGTRLSIL.

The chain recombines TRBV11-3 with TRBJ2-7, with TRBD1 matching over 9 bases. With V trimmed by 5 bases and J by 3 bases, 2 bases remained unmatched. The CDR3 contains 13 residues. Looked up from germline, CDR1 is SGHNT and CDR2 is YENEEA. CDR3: CASSRDRDYEQYF. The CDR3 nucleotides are TGTGCCAGCAGCCGGGACAGGGACTACGAGCAGTACTTC.

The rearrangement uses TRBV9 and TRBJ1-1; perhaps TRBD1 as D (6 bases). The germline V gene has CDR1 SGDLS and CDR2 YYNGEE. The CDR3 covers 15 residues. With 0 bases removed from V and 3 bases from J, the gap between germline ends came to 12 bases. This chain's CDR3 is CASSVEGEADTEAFF. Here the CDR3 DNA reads TGTGCCAGCAGCGTAGAGGGGGAAGCGGACACTGAAGCTTTCTTT.

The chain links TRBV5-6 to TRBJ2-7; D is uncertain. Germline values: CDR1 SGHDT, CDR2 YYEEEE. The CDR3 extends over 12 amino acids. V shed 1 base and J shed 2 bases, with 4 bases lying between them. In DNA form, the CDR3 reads TGTGCCAGCAGCTTGACTACCTACGAGCAGTACTTC. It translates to CASSLTTYEQYF.

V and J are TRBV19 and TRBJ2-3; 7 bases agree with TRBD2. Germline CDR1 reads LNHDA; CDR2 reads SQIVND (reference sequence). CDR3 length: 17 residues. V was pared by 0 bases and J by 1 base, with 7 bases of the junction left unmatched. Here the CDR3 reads CASSIDGRGFGTDTQYF. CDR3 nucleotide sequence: TGTGCCAGTAGTATAGATGGGAGGGGCTTTGGCACAGATACGCAGTATTTT.

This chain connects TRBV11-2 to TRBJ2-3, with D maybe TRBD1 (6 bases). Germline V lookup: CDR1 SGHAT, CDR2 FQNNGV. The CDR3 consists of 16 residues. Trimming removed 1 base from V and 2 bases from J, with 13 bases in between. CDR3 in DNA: TGTGCCAGCAGCTTAGTAGGGGGACAAATCACAGATACGCAGTATTTT. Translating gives CASSLVGGQITDTQYF.

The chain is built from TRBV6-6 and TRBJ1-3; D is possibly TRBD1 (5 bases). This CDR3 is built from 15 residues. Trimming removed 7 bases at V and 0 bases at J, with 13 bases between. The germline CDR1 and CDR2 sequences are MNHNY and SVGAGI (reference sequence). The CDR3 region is CASTPPQGSGNTIYF. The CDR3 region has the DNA TGTGCCAGCACCCCCCCCCAGGGCTCTGGAAACACCATATATTTT.

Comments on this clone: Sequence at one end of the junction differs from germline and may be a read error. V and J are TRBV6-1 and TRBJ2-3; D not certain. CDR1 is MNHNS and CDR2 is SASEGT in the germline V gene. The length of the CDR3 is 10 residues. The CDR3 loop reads CASSEWTLVF. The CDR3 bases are TGTGCCAGCAGTGAATGGACGCTCGTCTTT.

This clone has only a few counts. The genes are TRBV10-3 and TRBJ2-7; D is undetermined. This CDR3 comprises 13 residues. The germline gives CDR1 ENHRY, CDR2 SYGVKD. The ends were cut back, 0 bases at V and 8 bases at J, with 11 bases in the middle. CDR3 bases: TGTGCCATCAGTGAGTCCCCGACCTCCAAGCAGTACTTC. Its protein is CAISESPTSKQYF.

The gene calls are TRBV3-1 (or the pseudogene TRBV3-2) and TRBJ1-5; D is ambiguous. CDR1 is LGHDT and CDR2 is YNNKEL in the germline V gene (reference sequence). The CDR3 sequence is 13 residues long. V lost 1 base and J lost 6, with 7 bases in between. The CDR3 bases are TGTGCCAGCAGCCAAGGACCGAGTCAGCCCCAGCATTTT. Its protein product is CASSQGPSQPQHF.

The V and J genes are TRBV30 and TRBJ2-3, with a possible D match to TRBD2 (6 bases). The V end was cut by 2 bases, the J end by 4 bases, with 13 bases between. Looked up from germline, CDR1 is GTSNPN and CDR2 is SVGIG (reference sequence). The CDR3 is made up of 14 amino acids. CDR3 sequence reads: CAWSRLAEADTQYF. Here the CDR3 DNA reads TGTGCCTGGAGTCGGTTAGCGGAGGCAGATACGCAGTATTTT.

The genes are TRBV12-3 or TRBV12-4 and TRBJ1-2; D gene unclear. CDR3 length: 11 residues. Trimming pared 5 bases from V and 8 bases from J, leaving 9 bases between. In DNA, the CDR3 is TGTGCCAGCAGTCGCTCCCAGGGCTACACCTTC. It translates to CASSRSQGYTF.

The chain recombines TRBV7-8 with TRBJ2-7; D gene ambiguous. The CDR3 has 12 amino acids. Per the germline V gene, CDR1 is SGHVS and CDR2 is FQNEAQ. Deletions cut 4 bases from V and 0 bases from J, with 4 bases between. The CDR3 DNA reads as TGTGCCAGCAGCTGGGACTCCTACGAGCAGTACTTC. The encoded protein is CASSWDSYEQYF.

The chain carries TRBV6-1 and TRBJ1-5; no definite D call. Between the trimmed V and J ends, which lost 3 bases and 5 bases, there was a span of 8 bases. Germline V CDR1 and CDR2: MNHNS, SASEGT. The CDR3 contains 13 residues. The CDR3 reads CASSDSYYQPQHF. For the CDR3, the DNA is TGTGCCAGCAGTGACAGCTACTATCAGCCCCAGCATTTT.

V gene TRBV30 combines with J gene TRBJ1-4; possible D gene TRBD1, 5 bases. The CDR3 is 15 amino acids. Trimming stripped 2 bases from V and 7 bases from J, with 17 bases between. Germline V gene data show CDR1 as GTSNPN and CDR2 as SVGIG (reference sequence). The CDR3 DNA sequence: TGTGCCTGGAGTTCTTCGGGGCTCCGGGGTGAAAAACTGTTTTTT. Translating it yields CAWSSSGLRGEKLFF.

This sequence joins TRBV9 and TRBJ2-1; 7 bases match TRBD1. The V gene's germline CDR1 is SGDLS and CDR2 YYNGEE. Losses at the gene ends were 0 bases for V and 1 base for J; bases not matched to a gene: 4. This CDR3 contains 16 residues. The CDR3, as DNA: TGTGCCAGCAGCGTAGTTACAGGGGCATCCTACAATGAGCAGTTCTTC. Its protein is CASSVVTGASYNEQFF.

In nucleotides, the CDR3 is TGTGCCAGCAGCGTAGCCCAGGGTGGCTACACCTTC. Translation gives CASSVAQGGYTF. The V gene is TRBV9, the J gene TRBJ1-2, with a possible D match to TRBD1 (5 bases). The germline V and J ends were trimmed by 0 bases and 7 bases, with 7 bases remaining between them. The CDR3 consists of 12 residues. CDR1 and CDR2 from the germline V gene are SGDLS and YYNGEE.

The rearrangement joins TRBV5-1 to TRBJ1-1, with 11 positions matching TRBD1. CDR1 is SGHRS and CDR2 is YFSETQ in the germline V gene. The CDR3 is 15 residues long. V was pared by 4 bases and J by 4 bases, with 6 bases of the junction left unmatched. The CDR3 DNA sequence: TGCGCCAGCAGCGGACAGGGGGCCCCCAGCACTGAAGCTTTCTTT. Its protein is CASSGQGAPSTEAFF.

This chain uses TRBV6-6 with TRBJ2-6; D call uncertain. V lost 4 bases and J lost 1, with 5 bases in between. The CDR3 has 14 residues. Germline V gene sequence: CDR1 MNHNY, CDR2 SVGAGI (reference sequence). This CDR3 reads CASSLSSGANVLTF. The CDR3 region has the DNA TGTGCCAGCAGTTTATCTTCTGGGGCCAACGTCCTGACTTTC.

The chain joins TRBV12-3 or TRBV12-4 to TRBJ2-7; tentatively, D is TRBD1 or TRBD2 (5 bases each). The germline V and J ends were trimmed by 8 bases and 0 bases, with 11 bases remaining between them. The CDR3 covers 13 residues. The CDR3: CASRDRRSYEQYF. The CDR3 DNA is TGTGCCAGCCGGGACCGCCGCTCCTACGAGCAGTACTTC.

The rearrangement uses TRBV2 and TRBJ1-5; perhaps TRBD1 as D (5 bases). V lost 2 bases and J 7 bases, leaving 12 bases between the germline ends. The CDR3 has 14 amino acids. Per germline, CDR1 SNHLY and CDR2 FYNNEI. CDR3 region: CASSEQGSRQPQHF. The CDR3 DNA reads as TGTGCCAGCAGTGAACAGGGATCTCGGCAGCCCCAGCATTTT.